A selection of T cell receptor beta chains follows, all from one sample in a study of sequential checkpoint blockade in melanoma. Sequencing used immunoSEQ multiplex PCR; TCRdb keeps in-frame clones, though not all of them. The table shows tens of thousands of clones, with around 82% occurring only once. The material was CD8+ T cells sorted from blood (inferred from file names), obtained from a patient given nivolumab and ipilimumab in sequence. The origin of the receptors is a human donor with melanoma. CDR3s include the opening cysteine and the closing phenylalanine or tryptophan. Each record gives: J gene, V gene, CDR3 protein.

j_gene: TRBJ2-1
v_gene: TRBV5-1
CDR3aa: CASSRRSLAELDEQFF

j_gene: TRBJ1-1
v_gene: TRBV5-6
CDR3aa: CASIRQGGYTEAFF

j_gene: TRBJ1-1
v_gene: TRBV27
CDR3aa: CASSLGRINTEAFF

j_gene: TRBJ1-5
v_gene: TRBV27
CDR3aa: CASSLGGVGQPQHF

j_gene: TRBJ2-5
v_gene: TRBV27
CDR3aa: CASSLSRLGTQYF

j_gene: TRBJ2-7
v_gene: TRBV7-8
CDR3aa: CASSTGGSSYEQYF

j_gene: TRBJ2-7
v_gene: TRBV27
CDR3aa: CASSYRDSSYEQYF

j_gene: TRBJ1-5
v_gene: TRBV19
CDR3aa: CASSPRDRNQPQHF

j_gene: TRBJ1-1
v_gene: TRBV30
CDR3aa: CAWSPPTGVAFF

j_gene: TRBJ2-7
v_gene: TRBV2
CDR3aa: CASSPLAGGIDEQYF

j_gene: .
v_gene: TRBV6-5
CDR3aa: CASSYSSGFAHEQYF

j_gene: TRBJ1-2
v_gene: TRBV29-1
CDR3aa: CSVHLSAGGSGYTF

j_gene: TRBJ1-5
v_gene: TRBV28
CDR3aa: CASSFRGRVLNQPQHF

j_gene: TRBJ2-7
v_gene: TRBV21-1
CDR3aa: CASLTPLRGPYEQYF

j_gene: TRBJ1-2
v_gene: TRBV5-6
CDR3aa: CASSLVVEGGFYGYTF

j_gene: TRBJ2-1
v_gene: TRBV7-2
CDR3aa: CASSGLTSGALYNEQFF

j_gene: TRBJ1-5
v_gene: TRBV4-1
CDR3aa: CASSQDLGYQPQHF

j_gene: TRBJ2-5
v_gene: TRBV19
CDR3aa: CASSSWSQETQYF

j_gene: TRBJ2-7
v_gene: TRBV27
CDR3aa: CASSLRGRGVYEQYF

j_gene: TRBJ2-1
v_gene: TRBV9
CDR3aa: CASSHRLTSSYNEQFF

j_gene: TRBJ2-3
v_gene: TRBV10-3
CDR3aa: CAISESEGSADTQYF

j_gene: TRBJ1-5
v_gene: TRBV2
CDR3aa: CASSTGNSNQPQHF

j_gene: TRBJ1-5
v_gene: TRBV28
CDR3aa: CASSWTGGINQPQHF

j_gene: TRBJ1-1
v_gene: TRBV7-2
CDR3aa: CASSQTGGLPNTEAFF

j_gene: TRBJ1-1
v_gene: TRBV9
CDR3aa: CASSVDRGGTEAFF

j_gene: TRBJ2-7
v_gene: TRBV13
CDR3aa: CASSGLGTGSREQYF

j_gene: TRBJ2-7
v_gene: TRBV5-1
CDR3aa: CASSGRGNDEQYF

j_gene: TRBJ2-3
v_gene: TRBV10-3
CDR3aa: CAISESQDTDTQYF

j_gene: TRBJ2-7
v_gene: TRBV30
CDR3aa: CAWSVSSGIPNF

j_gene: TRBJ1-1
v_gene: TRBV19
CDR3aa: CASSIDAENTEAFF

j_gene: TRBJ2-7
v_gene: TRBV28
CDR3aa: CASRTGGSEQYF

j_gene: TRBJ1-2
v_gene: TRBV27
CDR3aa: CASSLSNRNSYGYTF

j_gene: TRBJ1-2
v_gene: TRBV2
CDR3aa: CASIPRDWDRGKKGYTF

j_gene: TRBJ1-4
v_gene: TRBV27
CDR3aa: CASRRTGRATDEKLFF

j_gene: TRBJ1-5
v_gene: TRBV6-4
CDR3aa: CASRDRGLDQPQHF

j_gene: TRBJ1-2
v_gene: TRBV7-8
CDR3aa: CASSGTQGRAYGYTF

j_gene: TRBJ1-2
v_gene: TRBV15
CDR3aa: CATKGRGYGYTF

j_gene: TRBJ1-1
v_gene: TRBV15
CDR3aa: CATSRTRRVEAFF

j_gene: TRBJ2-7
v_gene: TRBV27
CDR3aa: CASSPLGSGDLYEQYF

j_gene: TRBJ2-5
v_gene: TRBV5-1
CDR3aa: CASSFFPGTGGLQETQYF

j_gene: TRBJ2-3
v_gene: TRBV7-9
CDR3aa: CASSLVGDYTDTQYF

j_gene: TRBJ2-7
v_gene: TRBV19
CDR3aa: CASSTRFRGEAYEQYF

j_gene: TRBJ2-1
v_gene: TRBV19
CDR3aa: CASSRLADHNEQFF

j_gene: TRBJ1-1
v_gene: TRBV5-6
CDR3aa: CASSSITGVRTEAFF

j_gene: TRBJ1-5
v_gene: TRBV5-6
CDR3aa: CASSRGPPGGNQPQHF

j_gene: TRBJ2-7
v_gene: TRBV6-6
CDR3aa: CASSYSGQYYEQYF